These 5 T cell receptor beta chains were sequenced from one sample in a study of blood T cells in healthy people across ages. A second about 7 to 12 cycle PCR used barcoded and J-beta primers. TCRdb re-called the 5' RACE reads through MiXCR, storing one row per CDR3 protein. Of some 700,000 distinct CDR3 sequences detected, approximately 43% appear once; the ten largest clones hold 20% to 25%. Sequencing was carried out using blood. Receptors originate from a woman aged 60 to 75 in good health.

This clonotype was observed at least ten times. One junction end disagrees with the germline gene, perhaps due to a read error. V is TRBV5-1 and J is TRBJ1-2; 9 bases match TRBD1. Germline assignment: CDR1 SGHRS and CDR2 YFSETQ. There are 15 residues in the CDR3. The CDR3 loop reads CASSTTGGANYGYTF. The CDR3 DNA is TGTGCCAGCAGCACAACAGGGGGCGCAAACTATGGCTACACCTTC. Full variable domain (remainder filled in from reference TRBV5-1 and TRBJ1-2): KAGVTQTPRYLIKTRGQQVTLSCSPISGHRSVSWYQQTPGQGLQFLFEYFSETQRNKGNFPGRFSGRQFSNSRSEMNVSTLELGDSALYLCASSTTGGANYGYTFGSGTRLTVV.

This clonotype was detected only a few times. The J gene is TRBJ2-1, the V gene TRBV20-1; no definite D call. V was clipped by 3 bases and J by 5 bases, with 17 bases between them. The CDR3 is made up of 15 amino acids. Germline V gene sequence: CDR1 DFQATT, CDR2 SNEGSKA (reference sequence). CDR3 bases: TGCAGTGCTAGTAGTATGGTGTGGTCTAACAATGAGCAGTTCTTC. It translates to CSASSMVWSNNEQFF.

The V gene is TRBV4-3, the J gene TRBJ1-2, with TRBD1 identical over 7 bases. With V trimmed by 3 bases and J by 8 bases, 21 bases remained unmatched. CDR3 length equals 18 residues. Germline CDR1 reads LGHNA; CDR2 reads YSLEER. The CDR3, as DNA: TGCGCCAGCAGCCAGTATTGGGGGGACAGTTTTGGGCATGTAGGCTACACCTTC. Translating gives CASSQYWGDSFGHVGYTF.

This clonotype has a handful of counts. The rearrangement links TRBV2 to TRBJ2-7, with 9 positions matching TRBD1. From germline, CDR1 is SNHLY and CDR2 FYNNEI. The CDR3 runs to 14 residues. V lost 7 bases to trimming and J lost 4 bases; unmatched junction nucleotides: 8. The CDR3 nucleotides read TGTGCCAGCAACCCCGGGACAGGGTTGTACGAGCAGTACTTC. Encoded protein: CASNPGTGLYEQYF.

The rearrangement links TRBV20-1 to TRBJ2-5, with a tentative D call TRBD2 (6 bases). Looked up from germline, CDR1 is DFQATT and CDR2 is SNEGSKA (reference sequence). This CDR3 has 13 residues. V lost 6 bases and J lost 5, with 16 bases in between. CDR3 protein: CSARGLASETQYF. DNA of the CDR3: TGCAGTGCGCGAGGGCTAGCGAGTGAGACCCAGTACTTC.